The next 17 T cell receptor beta chains were all read from a single sample in a study of CD8 T cells in Susac syndrome. RNA amounts of about 0.45 to 1 ug underwent reverse transcription with random hexamers. From the immunoSEQ multiplex PCR reads, TCRdb called clonotypes with MiXCR, one entry per CDR3 protein. This table holds over 150,000 distinct CDR3 sequences, 90% to 95% found once. Sequenced input: CD4+ T cells from PBMCs. Every receptor here comes from a human donor with multiple sclerosis.

The rearrangement links TRBV25-1 to TRBJ2-1; D is perhaps TRBD1 (5 bases). Trimming removed 7 bases from V and 0 bases from J, with 7 bases in between. CDR1 is MGHDK and CDR2 is SYGVNS in the germline V gene. This CDR3 has 13 amino acids. The CDR3 bases are TGTGCCAGCATGGGGCCCTCCTACAATGAGCAGTTCTTC. Translating gives CASMGPSYNEQFF.

This chain links TRBV4-1 with TRBJ1-5, with D maybe TRBD1 (6 bases). CDR1 and CDR2 (germline): MGHRA, YSYEKL. The CDR3 covers 14 residues. The germline V and J ends were trimmed by 4 bases and 4 bases, with 11 bases remaining between them. DNA of the CDR3: TGCGCCAGCAGCCCTCGACAGGCAAATCAGCCCCAGCATTTT. Translated, it gives CASSPRQANQPQHF.

The chain couples TRBV7-2 to TRBJ1-2, with D uncertain. V lost 5 bases and J 8 bases, leaving 21 bases between the germline ends. In germline, CDR1 is SGHTA, CDR2 FQGNSA. The CDR3 totals 15 residues. Written as DNA, the CDR3 is TGTGCCAGCAGCCAAGGGCGGGTGTCGTGGAGGGGCTACACCTTC. Protein: CASSQGRVSWRGYTF.

The rearrangement joins TRBV30 to TRBJ2-1; possible D gene TRBD2, 5 bases. The germline V gene encodes CDR1 GTSNPN and CDR2 SVGIG (reference sequence). The V gene lost 0 bases and the J gene lost 4 bases, with 13 bases spanning the gap. The CDR3 is made up of 15 amino acids. The CDR3 DNA reads TGTGCCTGGAGTGTACGTTCCGGGGATTACAATGAGCAGTTCTTC. This gives the protein CAWSVRSGDYNEQFF.

V usage is TRBV20-1 and J usage is TRBJ1-2; TRBD1 might be the D (5 bases). Trimming stripped 6 bases from V and 8 bases from J, with 22 bases between. The CDR3 is 14 residues long. Germline V gene sequence: CDR1 DFQATT, CDR2 SNEGSKA (reference sequence). CDR3 in DNA: TGCAGTGCAATTACACAACCCTTCGGGGGAGGCTACACCTTC. This gives the protein CSAITQPFGGGYTF.

The chain combines TRBV12-3 or TRBV12-4 with TRBJ2-3, with D possibly being TRBD1 or TRBD2 (8 bases each). V lost 6 bases to trimming and J lost 3 bases, with 22 bases between them. There are 17 residues in the CDR3. The CDR3 protein is CASRPPQGAGGTDTQYF. The CDR3 nucleotides are TGTGCCAGCAGACCTCCCCAGGGGGCGGGGGGTACAGATACGCAGTATTTT.

This rearrangement joins TRBV30 to TRBJ2-1; D remains ambiguous. Germline-derived CDR1 and CDR2 are GTSNPN and SVGIG (reference sequence). V gave up 3 bases and J gave up 9 bases, with 12 bases separating them. The CDR3 is 12 amino acids. The CDR3 reads CAWSATRSEQFF. CDR3 DNA: TGTGCCTGGAGCGCAACTCGAAGTGAGCAGTTCTTC.

The chain employs TRBV3-1 and TRBJ1-1; unclear D gene. This CDR3 has 13 amino acids. V was cut by 4 bases and J by 5 bases, with 11 bases left in between. The V gene's germline CDR1 is LGHDT and CDR2 YNNKEL (reference sequence). The CDR3 protein is CASSPRKGTEAFF. CDR3 sequence (DNA): TGTGCCAGCAGCCCAAGGAAAGGTACTGAAGCTTTCTTT.

The gene calls are TRBV29-1 and TRBJ2-1; TRBD2 matches at 10 bases. Losses at the gene ends were 5 bases for V and 6 bases for J; bases not matched to a gene: 4. CDR3 length equals 13 residues. Germline lookup yields CDR1 SQVTM and CDR2 ANQGSEA. The CDR3 nucleotides read TGCAGCGTTCGGACTAGCGGATTCAATGAGCAGTTCTTC. As protein: CSVRTSGFNEQFF.

The gene calls are TRBV9 and TRBJ2-1; D uncertain. The germline V gene encodes CDR1 SGDLS and CDR2 YYNGEE. CDR3 size: 15 residues. The germline V and J ends were trimmed by 0 bases and 5 bases, with 12 bases remaining between them. This chain's CDR3 is CASSVVASGDNEQFF. The CDR3 region has the DNA TGTGCCAGCAGCGTAGTGGCTAGTGGGGACAATGAGCAGTTCTTC.

V usage is TRBV11-2 and J usage is TRBJ2-5, with TRBD1 as a possible D gene (6 bases). The CDR3 extends over 14 amino acids. V dropped 3 bases and J dropped 2 bases, with 10 bases sitting between them. The germline CDR1 and CDR2 sequences are SGHAT and FQNNGV. The CDR3 coding sequence is TGTGCCAGCAGCTTTCAGGGGAATCAAGAGACCCAGTACTTC. Residues: CASSFQGNQETQYF.

This chain joins TRBV15 and TRBJ2-3; TRBD2 is a possible D gene (6 bases). The germline CDR1 and CDR2 sequences are LNHNV and YYDKDF (reference sequence). V was trimmed by 3 bases and J by 2 bases, leaving 21 bases between them. CDR3 size: 18 residues. The CDR3 DNA follows: TGTGCCACCAGCAGGCCTAACCCAGCACGGGGGACCACAGATACGCAGTATTTT. This sequence encodes CATSRPNPARGTTDTQYF.

The gene calls are TRBV11-2 and TRBJ2-5, with D hard to call. The CDR3 has 12 amino acids. V lost 3 bases, J lost 7 bases, and 9 bases lay in between. The germline gives CDR1 SGHAT, CDR2 FQNNGV. The CDR3 DNA reads as TGTGCCAGCAGCTTGAACGTCGCGACCCAGTACTTC. Its translation: CASSLNVATQYF. Complete variable domain (other parts from reference TRBV11-2 and TRBJ2-5): EAGVAQSPRYKIIEKRQSVAFWCNPISGHATLYWYQQILGQGPKLLIQFQNNGVVDDSQLPKDRFSAERLKGVDSTLKIQPAKLEDSAVYLCASSLNVATQYFGPGTRLLVL.

The J gene is TRBJ2-4, the V gene TRBV3-1; 7 positions match TRBD2. The trim removed 6 bases at V and 1 base at J, leaving 18 bases unmatched. The germline V gene encodes CDR1 LGHDT and CDR2 YNNKEL (reference sequence). The CDR3 length is 19 residues. CDR3 residues: CASRKHTLLALWAKNIQYF. The CDR3 DNA reads TGTGCCAGCAGAAAACATACCTTACTAGCGTTGTGGGCCAAAAACATTCAGTACTTC.

About this clonotype itself: The junction differs from germline at one of its ends, possibly a read error. The V call is TRBV7-2, the J call TRBJ2-1; 10 bases are shared with TRBD2. The CDR3 contains 15 residues. Germline lookup yields CDR1 SGHTA and CDR2 FQGNSA. In DNA, the CDR3 is TGTGCCAGCAGCCTAGCGGGAGTGCCCTACAATGAGCAGTTCTTC. Its translation is CASSLAGVPYNEQFF.

V gene TRBV20-1 combines with J gene TRBJ2-4; D gene uncertain. The CDR3 length is 16 residues. Germline V CDR1 and CDR2: DFQATT, SNEGSKA (reference sequence). Trimming cost V 1 base and J 0 bases, with 13 bases left between them. CDR3 in DNA: TGCAGTGCTAGAGGCCGAGAGTCGCTAGCCAAAAACATTCAGTACTTC. Protein: CSARGRESLAKNIQYF.

The rearrangement uses TRBV12-3 or TRBV12-4 and TRBJ1-1; D is perhaps TRBD1 (5 bases). The CDR3 is 14 amino acids. V shed 2 bases and J shed 4 bases, with 11 bases lying between them. The CDR3, as DNA: TGTGCCAGCAGTTTACAGGGACTCGGCACTGAAGCTTTCTTT. Residues: CASSLQGLGTEAFF.